This T cell receptor (beta chain) was sequenced for a study of cytomegalovirus exposure and HLA in healthy donors. As concerns this clone: Its antigen is not identified.

The protocol was immunoSEQ multiplex PCR, while the TCRdb copy is restricted to in-frame clones and leaves out a portion. The data contain roughly 150,000 clones, 75% to 90% of them singletons. Points from the study as a whole: Cytomegalovirus status was reportedly diagnosed by the classifier with high sensitivity and specificity. Overall, roughly 170 TCR beta chains were annotated as cytomegalovirus-associated. In vitro work confirmed that a few CMV-associated chains recognize CMV antigens. Among TCR sequences, most were rare, though some public TCRs appeared in many donors.

The CDR3 runs to 13 residues. CDR1 is ENHRY and CDR2 is SYGVKD in the germline V gene. Trimming shortened V by 0 bases and J by 7 bases, and 9 bases separated the two germline ends. Sequences were obtained from PBMCs. This rearrangement joins TRBV10-3 to TRBJ1-1; tentative D call: TRBD1 (5 bases). This sequence was found in a young woman in good health and CMV-seronegative. The CDR3 spells CAISESGGLEAFF. The CDR3 region has the DNA TGTGCCATCAGTGAGTCTGGGGGACTTGAAGCTTTCTTT.